This T cell receptor beta chain was observed in a study of T cells in women clearing cervical HPV infection. Study-wide background: Donors had HPV16-related CIN3 or worse; 2 had invasive cancer. Controls were women whose single incident HPV16 infection cleared within 12 months without precancer or cancer. Study results and limitations: Cases carried less TRBV6-7 than controls: roughly 0.12% versus 0.17%. Combining TCR richness with V gene abundances gave around 0.83 AUC.

CDR1 and CDR2 (germline): MDHEN, SYDVKM. CDR3 length: 12 residues. The V gene lost 6 bases and the J gene lost 2 bases, with 8 bases spanning the gap. The data were produced by immunoSEQ multiplex PCR, yet TCRdb's version contains in-frame clones alone and is incomplete. This specimen shows roughly 14,000 clones; the ten leading clones hold 20% to 25%. Of note for this clone: The antigen is unknown. The read terminates 3 residues ahead of where the CDR3 ends, so the germline J gene completes it.

This TCR came from a woman aged 18 to 75 with a cervical HPV16 infection that either progressed to CIN3+ or cleared (not recorded which). Material for sequencing was blood buffy coat. V is TRBV28 and J is TRBJ2-7; D perhaps matches TRBD1 (5 bases). Incomplete CDR3 DNA: TGTGCCAGCAGGGGGCGCCCCTACGAG. Translated, it gives CASRGRPYE. The entire CDR3 protein is CASRGRPYEQYF.